The rows below give T cell receptor beta chains drawn from one sample of a study of blood T cell repertoires in COVID-19. The protocol was immunoSEQ multiplex PCR, while the TCRdb copy is restricted to in-frame clones and leaves out a portion. The data show more than 50,000 clones, around 90% seen once. Sequenced material: peripheral blood. The receptors originated from a man aged 55 to 70 with active COVID-19. Both conserved end residues are part of each CDR3. D genes are given only for firm matches. The size entry is marked missing in some rows and otherwise reads once, few, many or a size class.

clone_size,d_call,j_call,v_call,cdr3_aa,cdr3_nt
-,-,TRBJ1-2,TRBV27,CASSFLRSNYGYTF,TGTGCCAGCAGTTTTCTGAGGTCTAACTATGGCTACACCTTC
-,-,TRBJ2-2,TRBV5-1,CASSLAGQNTGELFF,TGCGCCAGCAGCTTGGCCGGTCAGAACACCGGGGAGCTGTTTTTT
-,-,TRBJ1-2,TRBV3-1/TRBV3-2,CASSQGARGYTF,TGTGCCAGCAGCCAAGGTGCGAGAGGCTACACCTTC
-,-,TRBJ2-7,TRBV6-5,CASSYEQVRYEQYF,TGTGCCAGCAGTTACGAACAGGTGCGCTACGAGCAGTACTTC
-,TRBD1,TRBJ2-5,TRBV6-5,CASSRPGQGGTQYF,TGTGCCAGCAGTCGACCGGGACAGGGGGGGACCCAGTACTTC
-,-,TRBJ2-5,TRBV7-2,CASSLEAHPAETQYF,TGTGCCAGCAGCTTGGAGGCTCACCCGGCGGAGACCCAGTACTTC
once,-,TRBJ1-6,TRBV6-5,CASSPPGANSPLHF,TGTGCCAGCAGTCCCCCCGGAGCTAATTCACCCCTCCACTTT
-,TRBD2,TRBJ2-7,TRBV28,CASSTRLAGIYEQYF,TGTGCCAGCAGTACCAGACTAGCGGGAATCTACGAGCAGTACTTC
-,-,TRBJ1-2,TRBV2,CASSEGEGGYGYTF,TGTGCCAGCAGTGAAGGGGAAGGAGGCTATGGCTACACCTTC
-,TRBD2,TRBJ2-2,TRBV30,CAWKTSGNTGELFF,TGTGCCTGGAAGACTAGCGGGAACACCGGGGAGCTGTTTTTT
-,TRBD2,TRBJ2-5,TRBV5-4,CASNPSGAAETQYF,TGTGCCAGCAATCCTAGCGGGGCGGCGGAGACCCAGTACTTC
-,-,TRBJ2-5,TRBV21-1,CASSKQFLTVQETQYF,TGTGCCAGCAGCAAACAGTTCTTGACAGTACAAGAGACCCAGTACTTC
-,-,TRBJ2-4,TRBV6-5,CASSQGALQYF,TGTGCCAGCAGCCAAGGGGCGTTACAGTACTTC
-,-,TRBJ1-4,TRBV7-9,CASSLGAGTNEKLFF,TGTGCCAGCAGCTTAGGGGCGGGAACTAATGAAAAACTGTTTTTT
-,TRBD2,TRBJ2-3,TRBV6-2/TRBV6-3,CASSYIRLAGSDTQYF,TGTGCCAGCAGTTATATCCGACTAGCGGGATCAGATACGCAGTATTTT
-,TRBD1,TRBJ1-6,TRBV5-4,CASSTGRDSSNSPLHF,TGTGCCAGCAGCACGGGCCGGGACAGCTCTAATTCACCCCTCCACTTT
-,TRBD2,TRBJ2-7,TRBV7-6,CASSLTGGSAYEQYF,TGTGCCAGCAGCTTAACGGGGGGGAGCGCCTACGAGCAGTACTTC
-,TRBD2,TRBJ2-1,TRBV10-2,CASSRTSGGEQFF,TGCGCCAGCAGTCGGACTAGCGGGGGGGAGCAGTTCTTC
-,-,TRBJ2-6,TRBV10-3,CATRVELNSGANVLTF,TGTGCCACCCGGGTAGAACTAAACTCTGGGGCCAACGTCCTGACTTTC
once,-,TRBJ2-1,TRBV2,CASSRDSNEQFF,TGTGCCAGCAGTAGAGACAGCAATGAGCAGTTCTTC
-,TRBD1,TRBJ1-1,TRBV12-3/TRBV12-4,CATGQGLGIEAFF,TGTGCCACCGGACAGGGTTTGGGAATAGAAGCTTTCTTT
-,TRBD2,TRBJ2-7,TRBV15,CATSRDPPSGPGEQYF,TGTGCCACCAGCAGAGATCCCCCTAGCGGGCCGGGGGAGCAGTACTTC
-,-,TRBJ2-7,TRBV7-9,CASSLTGGEFYEQYF,TGTGCCAGCAGCTTAACGGGGGGCGAGTTCTACGAGCAGTACTTC
-,-,TRBJ2-2,TRBV5-1,CASSLARNTGELFF,TGCGCCAGCAGCTTGGCGCGGAATACCGGGGAGCTGTTTTTT
-,-,TRBJ1-6,TRBV5-1,CASSPSGTNSPLHF,TGCGCCAGCAGCCCCTCCGGGACAAATTCACCCCTCCACTTT
once,-,TRBJ1-6,TRBV5-1,CASSSQQPPNSPLHF,TGCGCCAGCAGCTCCCAACAGCCCCCAAATTCACCCCTCCACTTT
once,-,TRBJ2-7,TRBV10-3,CATRRASPHEQYF,TGTGCCACAAGGCGGGCTAGTCCCCACGAGCAGTACTTC
-,-,TRBJ1-2,TRBV11-2,CASSRTAYGYTF,TGTGCCAGCAGCAGGACAGCCTATGGCTACACCTTC
once,TRBD1,TRBJ1-2,TRBV7-9,CASEGATGGAVDGYTF,TGTGCCAGCGAGGGGGCGACAGGGGGCGCGGTAGATGGCTACACCTTC
-,-,TRBJ2-3,TRBV4-1,CASSQVAGKLTDTQYF,TGCGCCAGCAGCCAAGTAGCAGGGAAACTCACAGATACGCAGTATTTT
-,-,TRBJ2-7,TRBV11-1,CASSLVGGGGEQYF,TGTGCCAGCAGCTTAGTCGGGGGAGGAGGCGAGCAGTACTTC
few,-,TRBJ1-2,TRBV19,CASSPGDGYTF,TGTGCCAGTAGTCCGGGGGATGGCTACACCTTC
-,-,TRBJ1-2,TRBV6-1,CASSKDSYGYTF,TGTGCCAGCAGCAAAGACAGCTATGGCTACACCTTC
-,TRBD1,TRBJ2-3,TRBV19,CATSRGQGITDTQYF,TGTGCCACCTCACGAGGACAGGGGATAACAGATACGCAGTATTTT